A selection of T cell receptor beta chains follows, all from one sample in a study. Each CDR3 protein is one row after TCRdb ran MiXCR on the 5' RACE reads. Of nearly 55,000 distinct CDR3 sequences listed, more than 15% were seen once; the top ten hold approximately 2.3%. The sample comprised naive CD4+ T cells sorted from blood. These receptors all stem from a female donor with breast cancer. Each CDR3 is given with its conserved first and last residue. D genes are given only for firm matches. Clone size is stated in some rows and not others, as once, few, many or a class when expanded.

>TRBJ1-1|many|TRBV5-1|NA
TGCGCCAGCAGCATTCGGTGGGACACTGAAGCTTTCTTT
CASSIRWDTEAFF
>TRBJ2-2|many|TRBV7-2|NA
TGTGCCAGCAGCCCGACGGGGCTTCCCAGCGGGGAGCTGTTTTTT
CASSPTGLPSGELFF
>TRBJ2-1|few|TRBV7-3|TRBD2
TGTGCCAGCAGCTCAGCGGGAGACTCATACAATGAGCAGTTCTTC
CASSSAGDSYNEQFF
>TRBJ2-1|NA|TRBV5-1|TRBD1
TGCGCCAGCAGCCTTACAGGACAGGAGTACAATGAGCAGTTCTTC
CASSLTGQEYNEQFF
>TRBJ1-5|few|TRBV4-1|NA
TGCGCCAGCAGCCAAGTACGGGGAGGACAGCCCCAGCATTTT
CASSQVRGGQPQHF
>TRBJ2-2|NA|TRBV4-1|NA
TGCGCCAGCAGCCGACAAGAAAACACCGGGGAGCTGTTTTTT
CASSRQENTGELFF
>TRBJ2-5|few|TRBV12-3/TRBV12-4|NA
TGTGCCAGCAGTTGGGCAGGGGCCGAGACCCAGTACTTC
CASSWAGAETQYF
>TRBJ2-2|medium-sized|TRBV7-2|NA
TGTGCCAGCAGACCTAACTACGCCGGGGAGCTGTTTTTT
CASRPNYAGELFF
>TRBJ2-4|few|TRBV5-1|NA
TGCGCCAGCAGCTACGACATGAGAAACATTCAGTACTTC
CASSYDMRNIQYF
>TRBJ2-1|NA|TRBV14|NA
TGTGCCAGCAGCCAAGATGTCGGCAGAGTAGATGAGCAGGTCTTC
CASSQDVGRVDEQVF
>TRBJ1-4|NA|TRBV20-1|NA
TGCAGTGCTAGCCCGGGAGGGGGGTCCGAAAAACTGTTTTTT
CSASPGGGSEKLFF
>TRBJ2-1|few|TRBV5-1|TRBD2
TGCGCCAGCAGCTTGGTCCCTAGCGGGACACCTTCTACCTACAATGAGCAGTTCTTC
CASSLVPSGTPSTYNEQFF
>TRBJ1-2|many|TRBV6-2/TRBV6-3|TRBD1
TGTGCCAGCCACCTAATGGAGGGGGCTCCGTATGGCTACACCTTC
CASHLMEGAPYGYTF
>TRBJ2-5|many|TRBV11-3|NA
TGTGCCAGCAGCTTTACCCTAAGGGCTGGGGAGACCCAGTACTTC
CASSFTLRAGETQYF
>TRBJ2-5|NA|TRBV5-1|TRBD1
TGCGCCAGCAGCTTGACAGGGGGCTTGGAGACCCAGTACTTC
CASSLTGGLETQYF
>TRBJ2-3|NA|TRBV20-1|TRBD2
TGCAGTGCCGCCGAGACTAGCCCTAGCACAGATACGCAGTATTTT
CSAAETSPSTDTQYF